A selection of T cell receptor beta chains follows, all from one sample in a study of vaccination effects on CD4 cells after COVID-19. Assay: immunoSEQ multiplex PCR; the TCRdb copy retains only in-frame clones and omits some. The sample shows about 71,000 clones, 80% of them seen only once. Their antigen targets remain unknown. The sequences come from CD4+ T cells from PBMCs cultured with SARS-CoV-2 spike peptides, collected before COVID-19 vaccination. The receptors were gathered from a human donor who received a COVID-19 vaccine. The CDR3 runs from the conserved cysteine through the conserved F or W. D genes are given only for firm matches. Part of the rows lack a size; the others show once, few, many or a class for expanded clones.

TRBD2,TRBV19,TRBJ2-1,NA,TGTGCCAGTGCGTGGGAGGGGAGCTCCTACAATGAGCAGTTCTTC,CASAWEGSSYNEQFF
NA,TRBV18,TRBJ1-1,NA,TGTGCCAGCTCCCAACAGGGAGAAGGGGGCACTGAAGCTTTCTTT,CASSQQGEGGTEAFF
NA,TRBV28,TRBJ1-5,NA,TGTGCCAGCAGTTCCCTGGGGGGATCCGATCAGCCCCAGCATTTT,CASSSLGGSDQPQHF
NA,TRBV7-9,TRBJ2-3,NA,TGTGCCAGCAAACCAGGGGGGGGTGATACGCAGTATTTT,CASKPGGGDTQYF
TRBD1,TRBV28,TRBJ2-4,NA,TGTGCCAGCAGTTTAAGGGGGACAGGGACCATTCAGTACTTC,CASSLRGTGTIQYF
TRBD1,TRBV28,TRBJ1-1,NA,TGTGCCAGCGCAGGGGGACCGAATGAAGCTTTCTTT,CASAGGPNEAFF
NA,TRBV6-5,TRBJ2-3,NA,TGTGCCACGACAAACTACCAGTATAATACGCAGTATTTT,CATTNYQYNTQYF
NA,TRBV5-1,TRBJ1-1,NA,TGCGCCAGCAGCCCTCAAGGACAGTCGCCGGGGGCTTTCTTT,CASSPQGQSPGAFF
NA,TRBV19,TRBJ2-1,NA,TGTGCCAGTAGTAGGGGGGCCTCCTACAATGAGCAGTTCTTC,CASSRGASYNEQFF
NA,TRBV5-1,TRBJ2-3,NA,TGCGCCAGCAGCTTGGCAGGATTCACAGATACGCAGTATTTT,CASSLAGFTDTQYF
NA,TRBV27,TRBJ1-2,NA,TGTGCCAGCAGCAACCCGGGGCACCTTGGCTACACCTTC,CASSNPGHLGYTF
TRBD1,TRBV9,TRBJ2-3,NA,TGTGCCAGCAGCGTACGGACAGGGGGCACAGATACGCAGTATTTT,CASSVRTGGTDTQYF
NA,TRBV3-1/TRBV3-2,TRBJ1-5,NA,TGTGCCAGCAGCGTACAGGGATTAGGTCAGCCCCAGCATTTT,CASSVQGLGQPQHF
TRBD2,TRBV24-1,TRBJ2-3,NA,TGTGCCACCAGTGAGCGGGGGGGCACAGATACGCAGTATTTT,CATSERGGTDTQYF
TRBD1,TRBV4-1,TRBJ1-2,NA,TGCGCCAGCAGCCCGACGGGACAGGGGATAAGCTATGGCTACACCTTC,CASSPTGQGISYGYTF
TRBD1,TRBV9,TRBJ1-1,NA,TGTGCCAGCAGCGTAGTGGGACAGGCATTGGGCACGGAAGCTTTCTTT,CASSVVGQALGTEAFF
NA,TRBV14,TRBJ2-5,NA,TGTGCCAGCGGTACATCTTGGACCCAGTACTTC,CASGTSWTQYF
TRBD2,TRBV30,TRBJ2-5,NA,TGTGCCTGGCGCCCTAGCGGGGGGCGGGAGACCCAGTACTTC,CAWRPSGGRETQYF
TRBD1,TRBV5-1,TRBJ2-2,NA,TGCGCCAGCAGCTTGACGCGGGACAGGGCGGGGTCCGGGGAGCTGTTTTTT,CASSLTRDRAGSGELFF
NA,TRBV11-2,TRBJ1-3,once,TGTGCCAGCAGCTTAGTTTCCCCCGAGACCACCATATATTTT,CASSLVSPETTIYF
TRBD2,TRBV10-3,TRBJ2-3,NA,TGTGCCATCAGAACACCCCGGGGGGGCCCAGATACGCAGTATTTT,CAIRTPRGGPDTQYF
NA,TRBV7-9,TRBJ1-4,NA,TGTGCCAGCAAGGAGGGGGAAAAACTGTTTTTT,CASKEGEKLFF